This T cell receptor beta chain was documented in a study of shared clonotypes between healthy human individuals. The study, taken as a whole, reports: A reduction in generation probabilities was seen for non-shared clonotypes relative to those shared by all four donors. Among donors, sharing of clonotypes was expected to be affected by sequencing depth.

As for this clone: Its cognate antigen is unknown.

In the original processing: ImmunoSEQ output lacked quality scores and full-length reads, limiting matched filtering. Sequenced by immunoSEQ multiplex PCR; TCRdb stores in-frame clones only, minus some. From that table come the V and J calls and clone size; the DNA was used to work out D and trimming. The sample gives about 520,000 clones, about 96% of which show up once; around 0.067% is in the top ten. This TCR came from a woman aged 25 to 39 in good health. The specimen sequenced was naive CD4+ T cells sorted from blood. Subset indicated: CD45RA+ positively selected.

CDR3 in DNA: TGTGCCAGTAGTATACTAGCGGGAACCCGAAGCTCCTACGAGCAGTACTTC. This codes for CASSILAGTRSSYEQYF. V usage is TRBV19 and J usage is TRBJ2-7; 9 bases match TRBD2. Trimming cost V 2 bases and J 0 bases; bases outside gene matches: 8. From germline, CDR1 is LNHDA and CDR2 SQIVND (reference sequence). CDR3 length: 17 residues.